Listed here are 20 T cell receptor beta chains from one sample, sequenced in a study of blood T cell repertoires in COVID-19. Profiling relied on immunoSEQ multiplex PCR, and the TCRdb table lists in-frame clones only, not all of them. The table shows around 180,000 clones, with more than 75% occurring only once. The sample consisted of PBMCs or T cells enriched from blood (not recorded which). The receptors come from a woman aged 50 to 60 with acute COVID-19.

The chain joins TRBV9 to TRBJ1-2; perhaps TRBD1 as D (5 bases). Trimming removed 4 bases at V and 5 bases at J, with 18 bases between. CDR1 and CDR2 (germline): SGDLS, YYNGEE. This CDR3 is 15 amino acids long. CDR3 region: CASSPPGGNGYGYTF. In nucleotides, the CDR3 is TGTGCCAGCAGCCCCCCCGGGGGGAACGGGTATGGCTACACCTTC.

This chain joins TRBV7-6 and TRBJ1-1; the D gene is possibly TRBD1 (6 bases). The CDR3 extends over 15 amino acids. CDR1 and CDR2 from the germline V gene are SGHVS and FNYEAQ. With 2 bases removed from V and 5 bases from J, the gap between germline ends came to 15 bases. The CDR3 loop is CASSLKDRLGTEAFF. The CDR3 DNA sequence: TGTGCCAGCAGCTTAAAAGACAGGCTTGGAACTGAAGCTTTCTTT.

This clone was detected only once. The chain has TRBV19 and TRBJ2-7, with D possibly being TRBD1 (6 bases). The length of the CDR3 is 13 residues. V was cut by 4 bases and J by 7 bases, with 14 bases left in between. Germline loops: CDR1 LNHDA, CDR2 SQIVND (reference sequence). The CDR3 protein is CASSRNRQAEQYV. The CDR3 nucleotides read TGTGCCAGTAGTAGAAACCGACAGGCTGAGCAGTACGTC.

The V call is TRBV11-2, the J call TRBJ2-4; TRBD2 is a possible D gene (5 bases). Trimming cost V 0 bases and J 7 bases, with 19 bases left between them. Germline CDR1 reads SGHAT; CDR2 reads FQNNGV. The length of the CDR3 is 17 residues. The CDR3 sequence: CASSLDLPGSGSNIQYF. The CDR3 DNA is TGTGCCAGCAGCTTAGATTTGCCGGGGAGTGGATCGAACATTCAGTACTTC.

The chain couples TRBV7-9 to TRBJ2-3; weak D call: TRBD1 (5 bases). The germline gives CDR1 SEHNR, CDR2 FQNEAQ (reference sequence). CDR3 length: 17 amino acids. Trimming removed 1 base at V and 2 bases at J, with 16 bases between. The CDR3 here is CASSLGRQQSYTDTQYF. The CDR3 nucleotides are TGTGCCAGCAGCTTAGGGCGACAGCAGTCATACACAGATACGCAGTATTTT.

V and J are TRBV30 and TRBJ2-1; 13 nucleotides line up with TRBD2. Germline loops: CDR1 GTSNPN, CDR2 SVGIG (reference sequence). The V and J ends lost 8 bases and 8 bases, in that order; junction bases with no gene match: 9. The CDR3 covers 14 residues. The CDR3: CAQDTSGGAHEQFF. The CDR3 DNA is TGTGCCCAAGATACTAGCGGGGGGGCACATGAGCAGTTCTTC.

The CDR3 nucleotides are TGTGCCAGCAGCAATCCGCGCAGCGGGGGGGGGCTTTTTTTAGCCAAAAACATTCAGTACTTC. Amino acids: CASSNPRSGGGLFLAKNIQYF. V gene TRBV21-1 combines with J gene TRBJ2-4; TRBD2 was called by the table and not checked on the DNA. TRBV21-1 is labeled a pseudogene. CDR3 length: 21 amino acids.

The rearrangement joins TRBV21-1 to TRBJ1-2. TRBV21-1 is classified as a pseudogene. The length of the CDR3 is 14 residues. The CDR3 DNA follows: TGTGCCAGCAGCAACCCCGGAGCTAACTATGGCTACACCTTC. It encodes CASSNPGANYGYTF.

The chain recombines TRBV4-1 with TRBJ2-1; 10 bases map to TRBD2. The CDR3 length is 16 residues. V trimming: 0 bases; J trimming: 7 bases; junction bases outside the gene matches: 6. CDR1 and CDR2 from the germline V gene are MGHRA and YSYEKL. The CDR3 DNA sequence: TGCGCCAGCAGCCAAGATTGGGGGACTAGCGAAAATGAGCAGTTCTTC. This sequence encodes CASSQDWGTSENEQFF.

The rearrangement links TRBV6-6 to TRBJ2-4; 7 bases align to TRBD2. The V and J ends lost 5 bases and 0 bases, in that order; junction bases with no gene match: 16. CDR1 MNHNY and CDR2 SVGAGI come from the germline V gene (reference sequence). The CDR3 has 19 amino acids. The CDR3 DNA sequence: TGTGCCAGCAGTCCACTGGGTGGGGGGGGACTCCTAGCCAAAAACATTCAGTACTTC. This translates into CASSPLGGGGLLAKNIQYF.

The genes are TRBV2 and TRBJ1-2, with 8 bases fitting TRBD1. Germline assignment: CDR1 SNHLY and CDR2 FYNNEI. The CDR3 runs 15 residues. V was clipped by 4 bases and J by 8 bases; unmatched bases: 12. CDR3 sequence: CASSGQTGAGAGYTF. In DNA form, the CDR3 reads TGTGCCAGCAGTGGCCAGACAGGGGCGGGGGCCGGCTACACCTTC. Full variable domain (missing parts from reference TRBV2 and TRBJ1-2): EPEVTQTPSHQVTQMGQEVILRCVPISNHLYFYWYRQILGQKVEFLVSFYNNEISEKSEIFDDQFSVERPDGSNFTLKIRSTKLEDSAMYFCASSGQTGAGAGYTFGSGTRLTVV.

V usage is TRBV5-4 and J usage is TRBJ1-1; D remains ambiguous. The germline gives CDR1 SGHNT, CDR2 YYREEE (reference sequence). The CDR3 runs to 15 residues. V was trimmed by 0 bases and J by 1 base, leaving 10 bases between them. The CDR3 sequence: CASSLVGRGNTEAFF. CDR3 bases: TGTGCCAGCAGCTTGGTTGGGAGAGGGAACACTGAAGCTTTCTTT.

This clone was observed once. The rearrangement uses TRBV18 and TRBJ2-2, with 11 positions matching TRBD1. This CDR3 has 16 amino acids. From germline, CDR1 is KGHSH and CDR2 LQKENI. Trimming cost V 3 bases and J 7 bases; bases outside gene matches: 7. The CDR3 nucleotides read TGTGCCAGCTCACCCCGGACAGGGGGCGCTGGCGGGGAGCTGTTTTTT. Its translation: CASSPRTGGAGGELFF.

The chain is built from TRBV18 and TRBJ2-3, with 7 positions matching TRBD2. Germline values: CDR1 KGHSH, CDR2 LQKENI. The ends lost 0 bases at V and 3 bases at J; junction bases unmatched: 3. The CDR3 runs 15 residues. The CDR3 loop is CASSPPGLGTDTQYF. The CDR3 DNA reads TGTGCCAGCTCACCACCCGGACTAGGGACAGATACGCAGTATTTT.

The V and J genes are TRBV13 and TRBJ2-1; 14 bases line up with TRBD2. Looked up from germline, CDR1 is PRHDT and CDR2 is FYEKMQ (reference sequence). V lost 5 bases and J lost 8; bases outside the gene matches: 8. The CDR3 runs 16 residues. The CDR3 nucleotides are TGTGCCAGCAGCCAACAGACTAGCGGGGGGGCTCATGAGCAGTTCTTC. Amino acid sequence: CASSQQTSGGAHEQFF. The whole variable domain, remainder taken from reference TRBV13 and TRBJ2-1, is AAGVIQSPRHLIKEKRETATLKCYPIPRHDTVYWYQQGPGQDPQFLISFYEKMQSDKGSIPDRFSAQQFSDYHSELNMSSLELGDSALYFCASSQQTSGGAHEQFFGPGTRLTVL.

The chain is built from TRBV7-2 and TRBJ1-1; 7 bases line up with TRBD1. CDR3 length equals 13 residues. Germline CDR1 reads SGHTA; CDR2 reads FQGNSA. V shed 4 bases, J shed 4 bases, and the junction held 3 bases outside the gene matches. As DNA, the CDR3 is TGTGCCAGCAGCTCACAGGGGTCCACTGAAGCTTTCTTT. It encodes CASSSQGSTEAFF.

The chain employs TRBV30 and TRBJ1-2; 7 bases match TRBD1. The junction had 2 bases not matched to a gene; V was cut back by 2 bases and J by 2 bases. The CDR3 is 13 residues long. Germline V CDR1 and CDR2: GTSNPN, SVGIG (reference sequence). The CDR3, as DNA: TGTGCCTGGAGTCAGACAGGGAACTATGGCTACACCTTC. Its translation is CAWSQTGNYGYTF.

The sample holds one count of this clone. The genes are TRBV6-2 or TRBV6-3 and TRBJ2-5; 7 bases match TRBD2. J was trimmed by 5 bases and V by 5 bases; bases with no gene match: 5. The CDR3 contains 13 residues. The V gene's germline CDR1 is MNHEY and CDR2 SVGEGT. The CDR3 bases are TGTGCCAGCAGTCGGGGGGAAAGCGAGACCCAGTACTTC. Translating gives CASSRGESETQYF.

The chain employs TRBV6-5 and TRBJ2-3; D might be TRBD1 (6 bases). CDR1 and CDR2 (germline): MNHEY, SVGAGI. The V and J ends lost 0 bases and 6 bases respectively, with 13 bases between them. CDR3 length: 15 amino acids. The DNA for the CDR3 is TGTGCCAGCAGTTACTCGGCAGGGGCGCAGGATACGCAGTATTTT. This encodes CASSYSAGAQDTQYF.

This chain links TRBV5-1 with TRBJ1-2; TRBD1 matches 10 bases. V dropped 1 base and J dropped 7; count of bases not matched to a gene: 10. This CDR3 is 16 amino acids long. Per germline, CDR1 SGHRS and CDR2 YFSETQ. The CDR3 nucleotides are TGCGCCAGCAGCTTGTGGGGGACAGGGGATTCGACTGGCTACACCTTC. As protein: CASSLWGTGDSTGYTF.